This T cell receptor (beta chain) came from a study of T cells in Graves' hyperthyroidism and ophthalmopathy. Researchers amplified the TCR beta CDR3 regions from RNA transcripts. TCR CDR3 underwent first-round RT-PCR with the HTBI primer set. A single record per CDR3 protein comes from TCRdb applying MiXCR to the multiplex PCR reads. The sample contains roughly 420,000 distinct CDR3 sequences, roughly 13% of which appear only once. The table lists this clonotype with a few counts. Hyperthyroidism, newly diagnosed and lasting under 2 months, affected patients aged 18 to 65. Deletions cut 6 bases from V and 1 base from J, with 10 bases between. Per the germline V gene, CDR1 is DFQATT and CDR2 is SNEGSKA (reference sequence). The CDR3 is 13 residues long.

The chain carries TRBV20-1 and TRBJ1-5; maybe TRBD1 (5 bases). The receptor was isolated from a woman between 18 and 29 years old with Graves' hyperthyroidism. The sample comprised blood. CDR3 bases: TGCAGTGCAAGTCAGGGCAGCAATCAGCCCCAGCATTTT. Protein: CSASQGSNQPQHF.